The rows below give T cell receptor beta chains drawn from one sample of a study of regulatory T cells in long-lasting Graves disease. Each CDR3 protein is one row after TCRdb ran MiXCR on the multiplex PCR reads. Of 350,000 to 500,000 distinct CDR3 sequences listed, approximately 16% are singletons. This same sample was also taken into another study, of T cells in Graves' hyperthyroidism and ophthalmopathy.

This specimen was peripheral blood mononuclear cells (PBMCs), taken at new diagnosis, from a patient treated with antithyroid drugs. Receptors originate from a woman in her twenties or thirties with Graves disease. Both conserved end residues are part of each CDR3. Fields, in order: J gene, D gene, clone size, V gene, CDR3 DNA, CDR3 protein. The D gene is left open where the match is weak. Clone size is given for some rows only: seen once, a few or many times, or a class if the clone is expanded.

j_gene: TRBJ2-1
d_gene: TRBD2
abundance: many
v_gene: TRBV20-1
CDR3nt: TGCAGTGCGACCGGGACTAGCGGGAGTGGTGAGCAGTTCTTC
CDR3aa: CSATGTSGSGEQFF

j_gene: TRBJ2-2
d_gene: .
abundance: once
v_gene: TRBV7-2
CDR3nt: TGTGCCAGCAGCTTGGACCCTCTTGGGGTCGGGGAGCTGTTTTTT
CDR3aa: CASSLDPLGVGELFF

j_gene: TRBJ2-7
d_gene: TRBD2
abundance: few
v_gene: TRBV19
CDR3nt: TGTGCCAGTAGGATAACTAGCGATAGCTCCTACGAGCAGTACTTC
CDR3aa: CASRITSDSSYEQYF

j_gene: TRBJ1-2
d_gene: TRBD1
abundance: many
v_gene: TRBV12-3/TRBV12-4
CDR3nt: TGTGCCAGCAGCGAAACCGGGACAGGACTTTATGGCTACACCTTC
CDR3aa: CASSETGTGLYGYTF

j_gene: TRBJ2-1
d_gene: .
abundance: .
v_gene: TRBV15
CDR3nt: TGTGCCACCAGCAGAGCTTCGAGTGTCTACAATGAGCAGTTCTTC
CDR3aa: CATSRASSVYNEQFF

j_gene: TRBJ2-7
d_gene: TRBD1
abundance: few
v_gene: TRBV30
CDR3nt: TGTGCCTGGAGGGGGTCCGGGACAGGGGGCCCGTACGAGCAGTACTTC
CDR3aa: CAWRGSGTGGPYEQYF

j_gene: TRBJ1-1
d_gene: .
abundance: .
v_gene: TRBV6-2/TRBV6-3
CDR3nt: TGTGCCAGCAGCCACGGTGGGGTGAACATTGAAGCTTTCTTT
CDR3aa: CASSHGGVNIEAFF

j_gene: TRBJ2-5
d_gene: TRBD2
abundance: many
v_gene: TRBV11-2
CDR3nt: TGTGCCAGCAGCTTAGAGGGACTAGCTTGGGAGACCCAGTACTTC
CDR3aa: CASSLEGLAWETQYF

j_gene: TRBJ2-5
d_gene: .
abundance: .
v_gene: TRBV19
CDR3nt: TGTGCCAGTAGTCGCGCGAGGGGAGAGACCCAGTACTTC
CDR3aa: CASSRARGETQYF

j_gene: TRBJ1-5
d_gene: .
abundance: many
v_gene: TRBV28
CDR3nt: TGTGCCAGCAGGGGGGTCCAGGACTTTAATAGCAATCAGCCCCAGCATTTT
CDR3aa: CASRGVQDFNSNQPQHF

j_gene: TRBJ1-2
d_gene: TRBD1
abundance: many
v_gene: TRBV6-5
CDR3nt: TGTGCCAGCAGTTACAAGGGGGCGCCTTTCTTTTCTGGCTACACCTTC
CDR3aa: CASSYKGAPFFSGYTF

j_gene: TRBJ2-7
d_gene: TRBD2
abundance: many
v_gene: TRBV5-5
CDR3nt: TGTGCCAGCAGCTTAGGGCAGGGACTAAAGAAGAGCTCCTACGAGCAGTACTTC
CDR3aa: CASSLGQGLKKSSYEQYF

j_gene: TRBJ2-1
d_gene: .
abundance: many
v_gene: TRBV6-1
CDR3nt: TGTGCCAGCATAGTTGGTGCGAGCTCCTACAATGAGCAGTTCTTC
CDR3aa: CASIVGASSYNEQFF

j_gene: TRBJ2-1
d_gene: TRBD2
abundance: few
v_gene: TRBV2
CDR3nt: TGTGCCAGCAGTGATTACCGGCGGGCGGGGGTCGATGAGCAGTTCTTC
CDR3aa: CASSDYRRAGVDEQFF

j_gene: TRBJ2-3
d_gene: .
abundance: .
v_gene: TRBV9
CDR3nt: TGTGCCAGCAGCGCCCTGGGGAGTGCTAGCACAGATACGCAGTATTTT
CDR3aa: CASSALGSASTDTQYF

j_gene: TRBJ2-3
d_gene: .
abundance: .
v_gene: TRBV19
CDR3nt: TGTGCCACCGGTAACACAGATACGCAGTATTTT
CDR3aa: CATGNTDTQYF

j_gene: TRBJ2-2
d_gene: .
abundance: many
v_gene: TRBV30
CDR3nt: TGTGCCTGGCTTAGGGGGAGGGCCCGCACCGGGGAGCTGTTTTTT
CDR3aa: CAWLRGRARTGELFF

j_gene: TRBJ2-5
d_gene: TRBD1
abundance: many
v_gene: TRBV29-1
CDR3nt: TGCAGCGTTGTGAGGACAGGGGGTCACGAGACCCAGTACTTC
CDR3aa: CSVVRTGGHETQYF

j_gene: TRBJ2-1
d_gene: .
abundance: many
v_gene: TRBV27
CDR3nt: TGTGCCAGCAGTTTAGGGTTTAGGGGGGGTTACAATGAGCAGTTCTTC
CDR3aa: CASSLGFRGGYNEQFF

j_gene: TRBJ2-1
d_gene: TRBD1
abundance: many
v_gene: TRBV7-3
CDR3nt: TGTGCCAGCAGCTTAAGCAGGGGGCACAATGAGCAGTTCTTC
CDR3aa: CASSLSRGHNEQFF

j_gene: TRBJ2-7
d_gene: TRBD2
abundance: many
v_gene: TRBV20-1
CDR3nt: TGCAGTGCTAGGGCATTTAGCGGGAGTGATGCCTACGAGCAGTACTTC
CDR3aa: CSARAFSGSDAYEQYF

j_gene: TRBJ1-1
d_gene: .
abundance: many
v_gene: TRBV3-1
CDR3nt: TGTGCCAGCAGCCAGAGGGACGCCGCGGGTCCTGAAGCTTTCTTT
CDR3aa: CASSQRDAAGPEAFF

j_gene: TRBJ2-1
d_gene: .
abundance: .
v_gene: TRBV9
CDR3nt: TGTGCCAGCAGCGTAGAGGCGGTCTCCTACAATGAGCAGTTCTTC
CDR3aa: CASSVEAVSYNEQFF

j_gene: TRBJ2-1
d_gene: TRBD1
abundance: many
v_gene: TRBV6-2/TRBV6-3
CDR3nt: TGTGCCAGCAGCCTGAGACAGGGAGAAGATGAGCAGTTCTTC
CDR3aa: CASSLRQGEDEQFF

j_gene: TRBJ2-5
d_gene: TRBD2
abundance: many
v_gene: TRBV20-1
CDR3nt: TGCAGTGCTAGAGATCTAGCGGGAGGGCCTGGAGAGACCCAGTACTTC
CDR3aa: CSARDLAGGPGETQYF

j_gene: TRBJ1-6
d_gene: TRBD1
abundance: few
v_gene: TRBV6-5
CDR3nt: TGTGCCAGCTGTTGGGACAGGGGAAATTCACCCCTCCACTTT
CDR3aa: CASCWDRGNSPLHF

j_gene: TRBJ1-2
d_gene: TRBD1
abundance: many
v_gene: TRBV6-5
CDR3nt: TGTGCCAGCAGTTTCGGACAGGGCTATGGCTACACCTTC
CDR3aa: CASSFGQGYGYTF

j_gene: TRBJ2-1
d_gene: .
abundance: many
v_gene: TRBV7-2
CDR3nt: TGTGCCAGCAGCTTATGGGGGACCAATGAGCAGTTCTTC
CDR3aa: CASSLWGTNEQFF

j_gene: TRBJ1-1
d_gene: .
abundance: many
v_gene: TRBV18
CDR3nt: TGTGCCAGCTCAATCAGGGCGAGGGATACTGAAGCTTTCTTT
CDR3aa: CASSIRARDTEAFF

j_gene: TRBJ2-1
d_gene: .
abundance: .
v_gene: TRBV5-8
CDR3nt: TGTGCCAGCAGCTTGTTCGGGGGCATTAATGAGCAGTTCTTC
CDR3aa: CASSLFGGINEQFF

j_gene: TRBJ2-1
d_gene: TRBD2
abundance: few
v_gene: TRBV10-3
CDR3nt: TGTGCCATCAACCCTAGCGGGAGGGTGGGCGAGCAGTTCTTC
CDR3aa: CAINPSGRVGEQFF

j_gene: TRBJ2-5
d_gene: .
abundance: few
v_gene: TRBV19
CDR3nt: TGTGCCAGTAAGAACCAGGAGGGGGAGACCCAGTACTTC
CDR3aa: CASKNQEGETQYF

j_gene: TRBJ1-2
d_gene: .
abundance: many
v_gene: TRBV7-2
CDR3nt: TGTGCCAGCAGCTTGGGGATTTCCTATGGCTACACCTTC
CDR3aa: CASSLGISYGYTF

j_gene: TRBJ1-2
d_gene: .
abundance: many
v_gene: TRBV3-1
CDR3nt: TGTGCCAGCAGCCAAGGGACAGACTACTATGGCTACACCTTC
CDR3aa: CASSQGTDYYGYTF

j_gene: TRBJ2-1
d_gene: TRBD2
abundance: many
v_gene: TRBV20-1
CDR3nt: TGCAGTGCTAGGGATGGTGCGGGAGCCTCAAAATACAATGAGCAGTTCTTC
CDR3aa: CSARDGAGASKYNEQFF

j_gene: TRBJ2-1
d_gene: TRBD2
abundance: few
v_gene: TRBV20-1
CDR3nt: TGCAGTGTAGGCGGGAGGGCCATAGGTAATGAGCAGTTCTTC
CDR3aa: CSVGGRAIGNEQFF

j_gene: TRBJ1-1
d_gene: .
abundance: few
v_gene: TRBV13
CDR3nt: TGTGCCAGCAGCTTAGACGGGTCGGCTTTCTTT
CDR3aa: CASSLDGSAFF

j_gene: TRBJ1-1
d_gene: .
abundance: many
v_gene: TRBV3-1
CDR3nt: TGTGCCAGCAGCCCCGGGGGGGAGGACACTGAAGCTTTCTTT
CDR3aa: CASSPGGEDTEAFF

j_gene: TRBJ1-3
d_gene: .
abundance: .
v_gene: TRBV3-1
CDR3nt: TGTGCCAGCAGCCAAGCGGTATGGGTATCTGGAAACACCATATATTTT
CDR3aa: CASSQAVWVSGNTIYF

j_gene: TRBJ2-3
d_gene: .
abundance: few
v_gene: TRBV27
CDR3nt: TGTGCCACCGCAGCGGCGGGCAGCACAGATACGCAGTATTTT
CDR3aa: CATAAAGSTDTQYF